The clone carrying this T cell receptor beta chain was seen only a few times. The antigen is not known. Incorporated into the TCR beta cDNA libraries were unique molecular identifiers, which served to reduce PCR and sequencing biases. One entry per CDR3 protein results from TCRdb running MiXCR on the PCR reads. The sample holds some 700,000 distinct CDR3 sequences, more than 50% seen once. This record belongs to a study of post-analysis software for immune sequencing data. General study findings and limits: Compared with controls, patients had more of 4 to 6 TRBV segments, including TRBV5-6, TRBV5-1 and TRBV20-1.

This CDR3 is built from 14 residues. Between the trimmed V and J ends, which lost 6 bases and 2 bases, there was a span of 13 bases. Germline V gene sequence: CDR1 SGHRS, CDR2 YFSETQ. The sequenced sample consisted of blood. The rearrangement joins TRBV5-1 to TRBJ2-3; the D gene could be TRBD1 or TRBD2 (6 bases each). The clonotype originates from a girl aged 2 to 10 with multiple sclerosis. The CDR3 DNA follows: TGCGCCAGCATGGGGGGCGAAGCCACAGATACGCAGTATTTT. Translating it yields CASMGGEATDTQYF.